Listed here are 20 T cell receptor beta chains from one sample, sequenced in a study of naive and memory T cell subsets. The antigens of these receptors remain unknown. The study's findings and limits: Naive repertoires, especially CD8, held a few larger clonotypes, possibly memory cells re-expressing CD45RA.

Both TRBC1 and TRBC2 were covered by a beta constant-region primer of two equimolar oligonucleotides. Four rounds of PCR amplified the ligated cDNA using nested alpha and beta constant-region primers plus SP2. TCRdb reanalysed the UMI-ligation and nested PCR reads using MiXCR and keeps one entry per CDR3 protein. This table holds around 100,000 distinct CDR3 sequences, more than 14% found once. Material: naive CD8+ T cells from blood. All receptors come from a human donor in good health.

This chain links TRBV13 with TRBJ2-1; the D call may be TRBD1 or TRBD2 (5 bases each). Trimming cost V 5 bases and J 7 bases, with 18 bases left between them. Per the germline V gene, CDR1 is PRHDT and CDR2 is FYEKMQ (reference sequence). The CDR3 has 15 residues. The CDR3 spells CASSHLRDLRNEQFF. DNA for the CDR3: TGTGCCAGCAGCCACCTCCGGGACCTCCGGAATGAGCAGTTCTTC. Complete variable domain (other parts from reference TRBV13 and TRBJ2-1): AAGVIQSPRHLIKEKRETATLKCYPIPRHDTVYWYQQGPGQDPQFLISFYEKMQSDKGSIPDRFSAQQFSDYHSELNMSSLELGDSALYFCASSHLRDLRNEQFFGPGTRLTVL.

This clonotype was seen a few times. J is TRBJ1-2 and V is TRBV28, with D possibly being TRBD1 (6 bases). The CDR3 has 13 residues. Germline V gives CDR1 MDHEN, CDR2 SYDVKM. The V end lost 5 bases, the J end lost 7 bases, and 14 bases lay between the germline ends. The CDR3 DNA follows: TGTGCCAGCAGTGCGGGGACACCCTTTGGCTACACCTTC. It yields the protein CASSAGTPFGYTF.

This CDR3 is CAWSVWQETQYF. DNA of the CDR3: TGTGCCTGGAGTGTATGGCAAGAGACCCAGTACTTC. The V gene is TRBV30, the J gene TRBJ2-5; D is unresolved. Germline assignment: CDR1 GTSNPN and CDR2 SVGIG (reference sequence). The germline V and J ends were trimmed by 0 bases and 2 bases, with 4 bases remaining between them. The CDR3 has 12 amino acids.

The chain carries TRBV12-3 or TRBV12-4 and TRBJ2-7; D gene unclear. This CDR3 has 13 amino acids. V was trimmed by 2 bases and J by 1 base, leaving 6 bases between them. This CDR3 is CASSLLGSYEQYF. Here the CDR3 DNA reads TGTGCCAGCAGTTTATTAGGTTCCTACGAGCAGTACTTC.

This clonotype was seen more than once but under ten times. This sequence joins TRBV20-1 and TRBJ2-7, with D perhaps TRBD2 (5 bases). With 4 bases removed from V and 2 bases from J, the gap between germline ends came to 12 bases. CDR1 and CDR2 (germline): DFQATT, SNEGSKA (reference sequence). This CDR3 spans 13 amino acids. The CDR3 DNA sequence: TGCAGTGCTATCGGCGGGCATACCTACGAGCAGTACTTC. This codes for CSAIGGHTYEQYF.

The gene calls are TRBV4-3 and TRBJ2-7; 10 bases are a match to TRBD2. The CDR3 runs 14 residues. Germline lookup yields CDR1 LGHNA and CDR2 YSLEER. Trimming took 3 bases from V and 6 from J; bases not matched to a gene: 5. In DNA form, the CDR3 reads TGCGCCAGCAGCCACCAGCGGGGGGGCCCCGAGCAGTACTTC. Protein: CASSHQRGGPEQYF.

The chain carries TRBV15 and TRBJ2-3; D is ambiguous. Per germline, CDR1 LNHNV and CDR2 YYDKDF (reference sequence). The germline V and J ends were trimmed by 1 base and 1 base, with 3 bases remaining between them. The length of the CDR3 is 13 residues. CDR3 loop: CATSRARTDTQYF. Here the CDR3 DNA reads TGTGCCACCAGCAGAGCCCGCACAGATACGCAGTATTTT.

This clonotype has a handful of counts. J is TRBJ2-2 and V is TRBV9, with 12 bases matching TRBD2. CDR3 length equals 20 residues. The germline V gene encodes CDR1 SGDLS and CDR2 YYNGEE. V was pared by 3 bases and J by 1 base, with 13 bases of the junction left unmatched. In DNA, the CDR3 is TGTGCCAGCAGCGAAACGCTCGAGACTAGCGGGGGCCTGAACACCGGGGAGCTGTTTTTT. Translation gives CASSETLETSGGLNTGELFF. The variable domain in full, with the rest retrieved from reference TRBV9 and TRBJ2-2, is DSGVTQTPKHLITATGQRVTLRCSPRSGDLSVYWYQQSLDQGLQFLIQYYNGEERAKGNILERFSAQQFPDLHSELNLSSLELGDSALYFCASSETLETSGGLNTGELFFGEGSRLTVL.

V is TRBV15 and J is TRBJ2-7, with a weak D call TRBD1 (6 bases). The CDR3 is 15 amino acids. Germline V gene sequence: CDR1 LNHNV, CDR2 YYDKDF (reference sequence). The V gene lost 0 bases and the J gene lost 4 bases, with 13 bases spanning the gap. The DNA for the CDR3 is TGTGCCACCAGCAGAGATACAGGGCTCTGGTACGAGCAGTACTTC. Translated, it gives CATSRDTGLWYEQYF.

There are a few counts of this clonotype. The J gene is TRBJ2-3, the V gene TRBV13, with TRBD2 as a possible D gene (6 bases). CDR1 and CDR2 (germline): PRHDT, FYEKMQ (reference sequence). Trimming stripped 3 bases from V and 0 bases from J, with 10 bases between. This CDR3 is built from 15 residues. CDR3 region: CASSLGRGSTDTQYF. The CDR3 nucleotides read TGTGCCAGCAGCTTGGGGCGGGGTAGCACAGATACGCAGTATTTT.

This clonotype was seen ten or more times. The chain is built from TRBV12-3 or TRBV12-4 and TRBJ2-7; 9 bases align to TRBD1. After removal of 8 bases from V and 6 bases from J, the junction contained 5 bases not matched to a gene. CDR3 length: 12 residues. The CDR3 is CASLGQGSEQYF. The DNA for the CDR3 is TGTGCCAGCCTGGGACAGGGAAGCGAGCAGTACTTC.

There are many counts of this clonotype. The rearrangement uses TRBV6-6 and TRBJ1-1; 7 nucleotides agree with TRBD1. The V gene's germline CDR1 is MNHNY and CDR2 SVGAGI (reference sequence). V shed 1 base, J shed 1 base, and the junction held 3 bases outside the gene matches. The CDR3 totals 15 residues. The CDR3 region has the DNA TGTGCCAGCAGTTACTTGACAGGGACGAACACTGAAGCTTTCTTT. Its translation is CASSYLTGTNTEAFF.

V usage is TRBV7-9 and J usage is TRBJ1-2, with D possibly matching TRBD1 (6 bases). CDR1 and CDR2 from the germline V gene are SEHNR and FQNEAQ (reference sequence). The CDR3 is 14 amino acids. Trimming shortened V by 5 bases and J by 6 bases, and 16 bases separated the two germline ends. The CDR3 sequence is CASSLTGRLDGYTF. CDR3 nucleotides: TGTGCCAGCAGCCTTACAGGGAGGTTGGATGGCTACACCTTC.

This clonotype was counted at least ten times. The rearrangement joins TRBV6-2 or TRBV6-3 to TRBJ1-5; possibly TRBD1 for D (5 bases). V dropped 4 bases and J dropped 8 bases, with 15 bases sitting between them. There are 14 residues in the CDR3. CDR1 and CDR2 (germline): MNHEY, SVGEGT. CDR3 amino acids: CASSLGLNRKPQHF. The CDR3 coding sequence is TGTGCCAGCAGTTTGGGACTCAACAGGAAGCCCCAGCATTTT.

Only a few counts were recorded for this clonotype. This CDR3 is CATSESTGSGANVLTF. The CDR3 DNA sequence: TGTGCCACCAGTGAATCTACAGGGTCCGGGGCCAACGTCCTGACTTTC. V usage is TRBV24-1 and J usage is TRBJ2-6, with D possibly being TRBD1 (6 bases). CDR1 and CDR2 (germline): KGHDR, SFDVKD. The ends were cut back, 4 bases at V and 4 bases at J, with 13 bases in the middle. This CDR3 region has 16 residues.

The chain has TRBV12-3 or TRBV12-4 and TRBJ1-1; D gene ambiguous. The CDR3 has 13 residues. V lost 6 bases and J 6 bases, leaving 14 bases between the germline ends. CDR3 in amino acids: CASRNVGMSEAFF. The DNA of the CDR3 is TGTGCCAGCAGGAACGTGGGGATGTCTGAAGCTTTCTTT.

This clonotype was counted a few times. The genes are TRBV18 and TRBJ2-7; TRBD2 might be the D (7 bases). Trimming removed 2 bases at V and 2 bases at J, with 16 bases between. The CDR3 consists of 16 residues. Germline CDR1 KGHSH, CDR2 LQKENI. CDR3 amino acids: CASSPDGGPYPYEQYF. The CDR3 DNA follows: TGTGCCAGCTCACCAGACGGGGGGCCCTACCCCTACGAGCAGTACTTC.

This clonotype was seen repeatedly, ten times or more. This chain links TRBV29-1 with TRBJ2-3; TRBD2 matches at 8 bases. Germline CDR1 and CDR2: SQVTM and ANQGSEA. J was trimmed by 3 bases and V by 4 bases; bases with no gene match: 3. The CDR3 totals 13 residues. Here the CDR3 reads CSVGAGATDTQYF. The CDR3 DNA is TGCAGCGTTGGAGCGGGGGCTACAGATACGCAGTATTTT.

A few counts support this clonotype. The chain joins TRBV2 to TRBJ2-1; 7 bases are a match to TRBD1. This CDR3 comprises 19 residues. Germline V gene lookup returns CDR1 SNHLY and CDR2 FYNNEI. Trimming cost V 0 bases and J 0 bases; bases outside gene matches: 11. The CDR3 region has the DNA TGTGCCAGCAGTGAAGCGCCCAAACCTGACAGGGTCTCCTACAATGAGCAGTTCTTC. Residues: CASSEAPKPDRVSYNEQFF.

About this clonotype itself: The junction departs from germline at one end; a sequencing error may be responsible. The V gene is TRBV6-6, the J gene TRBJ2-5, with D perhaps given as TRBD1 or TRBD2 (5 bases each). CDR3 length: 14 amino acids. Germline loops: CDR1 MNHNY, CDR2 SVGAGI (reference sequence). The CDR3 bases are TGTGCCAGCACCCCGGGGCCTCTTCAAGGGACCCAGTACTTC. This gives the protein CASTPGPLQGTQYF.